One sample yielded the 15 T cell receptor beta chains listed below, sequenced in a study of cytomegalovirus exposure and HLA in healthy donors. It was with 60 Vbeta and 13 Jbeta primers that the PCR ran. Clones were read by immunoSEQ multiplex PCR, and TCRdb kept only the in-frame ones, dropping some. The table lists approximately 160,000 clones, roughly 64% of them singletons. Sequencing was performed on PBMCs. The receptors here all came from a woman aged 25 to 39 in good health and CMV-seropositive.

V is TRBV9 and J is TRBJ2-7, with TRBD2 matching 9 bases. The CDR3 is made up of 17 amino acids. Germline V gives CDR1 SGDLS, CDR2 YYNGEE. Trimming took 0 bases from V and 2 from J; bases not matched to a gene: 9. The CDR3 here is CASSVGWDLAGTYEQYF. The CDR3, as DNA: TGTGCCAGCAGCGTAGGGTGGGATCTAGCGGGAACCTACGAGCAGTACTTC.

The chain has TRBV12-5 and TRBJ1-2; D unresolved. Germline CDR1 reads LGHNT; CDR2 reads FRNRAP. V lost 6 bases, J lost 4 bases, and 12 bases lay in between. The CDR3 consists of 13 residues. The CDR3 loop reads CASGLRVLYGYTF. The CDR3 nucleotides are TGTGCTAGTGGCCTGAGGGTACTCTATGGCTACACCTTC. Full variable domain (remainder filled in from reference TRBV12-5 and TRBJ1-2): DARVTQTPRHKVTEMGQEVTMRCQPILGHNTVFWYRQTMMQGLELLAYFRNRAPLDDSGMPKDRFSAEMPDATLATLKIQPSEPRDSAVYFCASGLRVLYGYTFGSGTRLTVV.

The V gene is TRBV7-3, the J gene TRBJ2-2; TRBD1 matches at 9 bases. CDR3 length equals 16 residues. Germline CDR1 SGHTA, CDR2 FQGTGA. V shed 5 bases, J shed 6 bases, and the junction held 10 bases outside the gene matches. CDR3 region: CASSLPGQGIAGELFF. The CDR3 DNA is TGTGCCAGCAGCCTACCGGGACAGGGAATAGCCGGGGAGCTGTTTTTT. The whole variable domain, filled in from reference TRBV7-3 and TRBJ2-2, reads GAGVSQTPSNKVTEKGKYVELRCDPISGHTALYWYRQSLGQGPEFLIYFQGTGAADDSGLPNDRFFAVRPEGSVSTLKIQRTERGDSAVYLCASSLPGQGIAGELFFGEGSRLTVL.

This clone has just one count. The J gene is TRBJ1-3, the V gene TRBV19, with D possibly being TRBD1 (5 bases). The CDR3 consists of 15 residues. CDR1 is LNHDA, CDR2 SQIVND, per germline (reference sequence). Trimming stripped 7 bases from V and 0 bases from J, with 13 bases between. CDR3 residues: CASTMGRDSGNTIYF. CDR3 nucleotides: TGTGCCAGTACCATGGGGCGGGACTCTGGAAACACCATATATTTT.

In regard to this clone: One end of the junction varies from germline; a read error may be responsible. The chain has TRBV27 and TRBJ1-2; TRBD1 agrees at 7 bases. The CDR3 has 12 amino acids. Germline values: CDR1 MNHEY, CDR2 SMNVEV (reference sequence). The DNA of the CDR3 is TGTGCCAGCAGTTCCCGCCCGGACAGGAAGGTTTTC. This codes for CASSSRPDRKVF.

This CDR3 is CASSLRDRGITDTQYF. Written as DNA, the CDR3 is TGTGCCAGCAGCTTAAGGGACAGGGGGATAACCGATACGCAGTATTTT. J is TRBJ2-3 and V is TRBV5-4; 11 nucleotides match TRBD1. Looked up from germline, CDR1 is SGHNT and CDR2 is YYREEE (reference sequence). The CDR3 sequence is 16 residues long. V was pared by 2 bases and J by 6 bases, with 8 bases of the junction left unmatched.

CDR3 sequence: CASSYGGGANQPQHF. The CDR3 nucleotides are TGTGCCAGCAGTTACGGGGGGGGCGCAAATCAGCCCCAGCATTTT. The genes are TRBV6-5 and TRBJ1-5, with D possibly being TRBD1 (6 bases). Trimming pared 2 bases from V and 4 bases from J, leaving 12 bases between. CDR1 is MNHEY, CDR2 SVGAGI, per germline. The CDR3 is made up of 15 amino acids.

The J gene is TRBJ2-1, the V gene TRBV28; 10 bases agree with TRBD2. Trimming removed 3 bases from V and 10 bases from J; junction bases left unmatched: 9. Germline CDR1 and CDR2: MDHEN and SYDVKM. The CDR3 runs 15 residues. In DNA, the CDR3 is TGTGCCAGCAGTTTGGGTAGCGGGAGGAGTAGGGAGCAGTTCTTC. It codes for CASSLGSGRSREQFF.

Points on this clone: This specimen includes other DNA sequences encoding the same CDR3. The rearrangement joins TRBV18 to TRBJ2-7; D is unresolved. Germline V gene lookup returns CDR1 KGHSH and CDR2 LQKENI. The V gene lost 0 bases and the J gene lost 2 bases, with 8 bases spanning the gap. The CDR3 contains 14 residues. CDR3 in amino acids: CASSPPSSAYEQYF. Written as DNA, the CDR3 is TGTGCCAGCTCACCACCGTCATCAGCCTACGAGCAGTACTTC.

The chain uses TRBV4-1 and TRBJ2-2; 9 nucleotides line up with TRBD2. Germline loops: CDR1 MGHRA, CDR2 YSYEKL. This CDR3 is built from 18 residues. The J segment lost 5 bases and the V segment lost 4 bases, leaving 14 bases of the junction unmatched. This CDR3 is CASSRDIVTSGYTGELFF. The CDR3 nucleotides are TGCGCCAGCAGCCGTGATATAGTGACTAGCGGATATACCGGGGAGCTGTTTTTT.

The rearrangement uses TRBV7-3 and TRBJ1-3, with D uncertain. CDR1 and CDR2 from the germline V gene are SGHTA and FQGTGA. The CDR3 spans 13 residues. Trimming removed 5 bases at V and 1 base at J, with 6 bases between. CDR3 sequence (DNA): TGTGCCAGCAGCCCCAGTTCTGGAAACACCATATATTTT. Encoded protein: CASSPSSGNTIYF.

The gene calls are TRBV27 and TRBJ2-7; the D gene is possibly TRBD2 (6 bases). The germline gives CDR1 MNHEY, CDR2 SMNVEV (reference sequence). V was shortened by 5 bases and J by 3 bases, with 11 bases between the two germline ends. This CDR3 has 13 amino acids. The CDR3 is CASSPSGSYEQYF. In nucleotides, the CDR3 is TGTGCCAGCAGTCCTTCCGGGAGCTACGAGCAGTACTTC.

This clone turned up a few times. The rearrangement uses TRBV4-1 and TRBJ1-1; D gene uncertain. The V gene lost 0 bases and the J gene lost 0 bases, with 11 bases spanning the gap. CDR3 length equals 16 residues. Germline CDR1 MGHRA, CDR2 YSYEKL. The CDR3 region has the DNA TGCGCCAGCAGCCAAGACGCAGGTCTTATGAACACTGAAGCTTTCTTT. Translating gives CASSQDAGLMNTEAFF.

This chain links TRBV9 with TRBJ2-7; D perhaps matches TRBD1 (5 bases). Trimming left V 0 bases short and J 2 bases short, with 9 bases between. The CDR3 totals 14 residues. CDR1 SGDLS and CDR2 YYNGEE come from the germline V gene. The CDR3 loop reads CASSVAGHTYEQYF. CDR3 sequence (DNA): TGTGCCAGCAGCGTAGCTGGACATACCTACGAGCAGTACTTC.

This clone came up once. This sequence joins TRBV5-1 and TRBJ1-5; TRBD1 matches at 7 bases. V trimming: 1 base; J trimming: 9 bases; junction bases outside the gene matches: 4. CDR1 and CDR2 (germline): SGHRS, YFSETQ. The CDR3 runs 13 residues. The CDR3: CASSLSGGGPQHF. The CDR3 DNA follows: TGCGCCAGCAGCTTGTCAGGGGGTGGGCCCCAGCATTTT.